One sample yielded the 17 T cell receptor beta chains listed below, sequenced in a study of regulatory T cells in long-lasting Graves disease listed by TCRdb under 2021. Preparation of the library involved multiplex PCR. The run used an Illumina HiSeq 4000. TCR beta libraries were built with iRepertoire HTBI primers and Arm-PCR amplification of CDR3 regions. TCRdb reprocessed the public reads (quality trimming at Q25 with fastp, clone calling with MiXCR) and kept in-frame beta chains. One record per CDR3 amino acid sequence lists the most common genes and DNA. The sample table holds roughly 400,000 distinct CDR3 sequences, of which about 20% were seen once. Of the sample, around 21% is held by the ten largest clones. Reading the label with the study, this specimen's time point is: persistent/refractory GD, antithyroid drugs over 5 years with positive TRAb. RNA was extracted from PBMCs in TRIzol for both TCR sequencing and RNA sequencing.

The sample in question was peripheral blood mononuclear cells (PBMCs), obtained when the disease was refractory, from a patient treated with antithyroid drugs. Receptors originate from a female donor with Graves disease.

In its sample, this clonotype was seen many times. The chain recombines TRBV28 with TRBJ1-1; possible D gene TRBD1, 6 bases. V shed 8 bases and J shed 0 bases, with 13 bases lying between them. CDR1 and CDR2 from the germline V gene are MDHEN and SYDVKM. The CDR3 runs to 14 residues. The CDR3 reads CASRLTGLNTEAFF. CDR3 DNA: TGTGCCAGCCGACTAACAGGGCTGAACACTGAAGCTTTCTTT.

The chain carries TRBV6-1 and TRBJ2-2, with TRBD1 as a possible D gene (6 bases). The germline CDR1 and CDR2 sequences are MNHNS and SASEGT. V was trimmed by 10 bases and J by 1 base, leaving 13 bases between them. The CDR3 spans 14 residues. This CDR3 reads CATLPRGNTGELFF. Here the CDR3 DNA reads TGTGCCACCCTACCCAGGGGGAACACCGGGGAGCTGTTTTTT.

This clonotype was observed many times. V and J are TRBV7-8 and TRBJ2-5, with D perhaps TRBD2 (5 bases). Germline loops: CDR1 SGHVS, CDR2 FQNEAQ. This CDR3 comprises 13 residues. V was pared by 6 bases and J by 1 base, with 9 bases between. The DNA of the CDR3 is TGTGCCAGCAGGAAGCGGACCCAAGAGACCCAGTACTTC. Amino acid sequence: CASRKRTQETQYF.

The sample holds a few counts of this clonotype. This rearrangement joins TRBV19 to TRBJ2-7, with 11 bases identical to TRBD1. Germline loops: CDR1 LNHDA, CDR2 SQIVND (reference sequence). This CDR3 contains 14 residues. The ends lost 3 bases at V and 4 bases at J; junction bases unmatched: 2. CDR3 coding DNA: TGTGCCAGTAGTATGGGGACAGGGGGATACGAGCAGTACTTC. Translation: CASSMGTGGYEQYF.

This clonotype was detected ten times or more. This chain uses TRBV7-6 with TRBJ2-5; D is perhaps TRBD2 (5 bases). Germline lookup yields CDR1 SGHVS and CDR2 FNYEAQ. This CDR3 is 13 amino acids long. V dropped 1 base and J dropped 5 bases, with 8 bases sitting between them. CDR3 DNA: TGTGCCAGCAGCTTAGAGAGAGGGGAGACCCAGTACTTC. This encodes CASSLERGETQYF. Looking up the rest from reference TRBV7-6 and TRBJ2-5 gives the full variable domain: GAGVSQSPRYKVTKRGQDVALRCDPISGHVSLYWYRQALGQGPEFLTYFNYEAQQDKSGLPNDRFSAERPEGSISTLTIQRTEQRDSAMYRCASSLERGETQYFGPGTRLLVL.

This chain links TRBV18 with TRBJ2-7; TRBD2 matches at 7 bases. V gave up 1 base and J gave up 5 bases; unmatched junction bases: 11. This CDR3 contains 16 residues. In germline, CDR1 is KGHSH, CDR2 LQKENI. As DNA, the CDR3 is TGTGCCAGCTCACCACTGGGTGCGGGAGTCGTCCACGAGCAGTACTTC. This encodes CASSPLGAGVVHEQYF. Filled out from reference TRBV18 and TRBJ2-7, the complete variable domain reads NAGVMQNPRHLVRRRGQEARLRCSPMKGHSHVYWYRQLPEEGLKFMVYLQKENIIDESGMPKERFSAEFPKEGPSILRIQQVVRGDSAAYFCASSPLGAGVVHEQYFGPGTRLTVT.

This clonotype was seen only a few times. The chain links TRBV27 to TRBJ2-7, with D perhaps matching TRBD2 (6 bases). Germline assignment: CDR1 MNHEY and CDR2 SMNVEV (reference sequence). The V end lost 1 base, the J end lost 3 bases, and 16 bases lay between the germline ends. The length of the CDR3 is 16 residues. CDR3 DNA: TGTGCCAGCAGTTTATATTACGGCGGGACTCACTACGAGCAGTACTTC. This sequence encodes CASSLYYGGTHYEQYF.

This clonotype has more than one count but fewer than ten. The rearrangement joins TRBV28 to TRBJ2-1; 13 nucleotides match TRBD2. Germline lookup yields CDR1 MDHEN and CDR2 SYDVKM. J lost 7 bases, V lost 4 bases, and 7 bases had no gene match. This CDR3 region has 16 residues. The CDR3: CASSYGLAGVRNEQFF. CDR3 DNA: TGTGCCAGCAGTTATGGACTAGCGGGAGTTCGGAATGAGCAGTTCTTC.

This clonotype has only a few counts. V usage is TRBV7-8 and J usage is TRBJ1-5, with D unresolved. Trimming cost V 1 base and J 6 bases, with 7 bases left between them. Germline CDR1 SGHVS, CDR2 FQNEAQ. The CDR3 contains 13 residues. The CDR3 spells CASSLGRAQPQHF. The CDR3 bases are TGTGCCAGCAGCTTAGGACGGGCTCAGCCCCAGCATTTT.

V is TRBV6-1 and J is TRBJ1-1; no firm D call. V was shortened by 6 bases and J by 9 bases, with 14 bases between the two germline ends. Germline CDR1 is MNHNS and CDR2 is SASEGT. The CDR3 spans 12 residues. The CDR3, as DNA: TGTGCCAGCAGCTTCCGCCGGGGTCAAGCTTTCTTT. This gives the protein CASSFRRGQAFF.

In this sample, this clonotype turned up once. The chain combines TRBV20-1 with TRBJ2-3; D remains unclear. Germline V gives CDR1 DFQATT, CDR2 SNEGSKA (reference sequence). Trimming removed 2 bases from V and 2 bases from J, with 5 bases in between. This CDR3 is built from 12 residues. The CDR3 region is CSARPNTDTQYF. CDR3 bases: TGCAGTGCTAGACCTAACACAGATACGCAGTATTTT.

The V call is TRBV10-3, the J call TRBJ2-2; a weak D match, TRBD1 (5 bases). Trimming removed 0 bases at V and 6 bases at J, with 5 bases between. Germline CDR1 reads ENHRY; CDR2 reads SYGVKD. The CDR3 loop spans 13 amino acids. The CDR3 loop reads CAISESQAGELFF. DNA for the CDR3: TGTGCCATCAGTGAGTCACAGGCCGGGGAGCTGTTTTTT.

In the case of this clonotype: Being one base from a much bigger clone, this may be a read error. This CDR3 is CASSNQHRLYF. The CDR3 coding sequence is TGTGCCAGCAGTAATCAACACCGGCTGTACTTC. The V call is TRBV12-3 or TRBV12-4, the J call TRBJ2-7, with no clear D. The CDR3 extends over 11 amino acids. Trimming shortened V by 5 bases and J by 12 bases, and 14 bases separated the two germline ends.

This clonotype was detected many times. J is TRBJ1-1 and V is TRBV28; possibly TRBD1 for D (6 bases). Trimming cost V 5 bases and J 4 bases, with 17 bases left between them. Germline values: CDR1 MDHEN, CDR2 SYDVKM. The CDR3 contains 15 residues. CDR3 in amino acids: CASSLIGGLTTEAFF. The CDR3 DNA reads TGTGCCAGCAGTCTTATCGGGGGGCTGACCACTGAAGCTTTCTTT.

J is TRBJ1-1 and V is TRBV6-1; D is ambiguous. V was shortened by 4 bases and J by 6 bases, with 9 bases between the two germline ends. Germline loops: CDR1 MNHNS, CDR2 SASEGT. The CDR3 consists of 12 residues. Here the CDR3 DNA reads TGTGCCAGCAGTGCGACCGGACCTGAAGCTTTCTTT. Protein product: CASSATGPEAFF.

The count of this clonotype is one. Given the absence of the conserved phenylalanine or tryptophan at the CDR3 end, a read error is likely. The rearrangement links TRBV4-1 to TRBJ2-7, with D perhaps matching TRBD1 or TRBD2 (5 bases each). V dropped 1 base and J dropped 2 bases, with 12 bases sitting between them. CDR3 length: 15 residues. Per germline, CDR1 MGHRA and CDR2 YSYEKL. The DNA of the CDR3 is TGCGCCAGCAGCCAAGGGGATGGGGGTCCCTACGAGCAGTACTCC. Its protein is CASSQGDGGPYEQYS.

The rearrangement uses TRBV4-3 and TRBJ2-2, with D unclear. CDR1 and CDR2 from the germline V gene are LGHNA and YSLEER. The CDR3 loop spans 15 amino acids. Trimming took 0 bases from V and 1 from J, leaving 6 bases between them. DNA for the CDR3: TGCGCCAGCAGCCAAGATCGGGTGAACACCGGGGAGCTGTTTTTT. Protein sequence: CASSQDRVNTGELFF.